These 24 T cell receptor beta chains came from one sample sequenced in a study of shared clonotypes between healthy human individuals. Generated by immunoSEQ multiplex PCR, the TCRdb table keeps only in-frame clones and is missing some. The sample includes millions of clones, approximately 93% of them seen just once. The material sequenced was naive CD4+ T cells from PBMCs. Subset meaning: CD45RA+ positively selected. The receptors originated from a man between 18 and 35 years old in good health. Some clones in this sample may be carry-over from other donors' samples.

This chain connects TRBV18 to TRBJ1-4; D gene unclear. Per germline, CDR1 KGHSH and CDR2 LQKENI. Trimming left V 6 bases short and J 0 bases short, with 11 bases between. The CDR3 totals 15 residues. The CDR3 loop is CASSLDTATNEKLFF. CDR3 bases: TGTGCCAGCTCGCTCGACACTGCAACTAATGAAAAACTGTTTTTT.

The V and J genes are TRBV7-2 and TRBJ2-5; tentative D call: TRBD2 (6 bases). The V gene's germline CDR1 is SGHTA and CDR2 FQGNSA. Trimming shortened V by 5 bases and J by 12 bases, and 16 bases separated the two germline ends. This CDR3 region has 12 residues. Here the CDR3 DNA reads TGTGCCAGCAGCATCCCGGGACTCCGGAAGTACTTC. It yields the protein CASSIPGLRKYF.

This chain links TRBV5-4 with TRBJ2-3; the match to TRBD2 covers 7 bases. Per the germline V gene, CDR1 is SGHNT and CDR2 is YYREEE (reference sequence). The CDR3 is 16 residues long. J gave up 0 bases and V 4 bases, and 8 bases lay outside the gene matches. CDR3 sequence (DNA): TGTGCCAGCAGCCCCCGGGGCGGGAGAAGCACAGATACGCAGTATTTT. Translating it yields CASSPRGGRSTDTQYF.

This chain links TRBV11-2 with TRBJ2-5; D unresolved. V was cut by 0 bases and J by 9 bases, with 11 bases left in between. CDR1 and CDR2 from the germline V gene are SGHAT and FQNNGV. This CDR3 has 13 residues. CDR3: CASSLDLPRAQYF. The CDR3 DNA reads TGTGCCAGCAGCTTAGATCTACCTCGGGCCCAGTACTTC.

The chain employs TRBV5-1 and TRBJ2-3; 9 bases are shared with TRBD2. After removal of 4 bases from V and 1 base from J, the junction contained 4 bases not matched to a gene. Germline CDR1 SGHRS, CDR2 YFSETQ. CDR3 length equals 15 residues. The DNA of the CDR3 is TGCGCCAGCAGCCGACTAGCGGAAGGCACAGATACGCAGTATTTT. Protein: CASSRLAEGTDTQYF.

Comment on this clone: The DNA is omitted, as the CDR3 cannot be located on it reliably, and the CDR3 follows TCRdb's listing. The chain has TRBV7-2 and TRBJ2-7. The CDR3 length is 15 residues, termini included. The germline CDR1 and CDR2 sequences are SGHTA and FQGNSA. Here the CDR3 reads CASSLVWQFFGEQYF.

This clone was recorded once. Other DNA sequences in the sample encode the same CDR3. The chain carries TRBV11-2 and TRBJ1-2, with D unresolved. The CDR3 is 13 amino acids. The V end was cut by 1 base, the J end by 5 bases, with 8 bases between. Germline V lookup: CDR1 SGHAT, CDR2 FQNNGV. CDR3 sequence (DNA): TGTGCCAGCAGCTTAGGGACTGCGTATGGCTACACCTTC. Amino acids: CASSLGTAYGYTF.

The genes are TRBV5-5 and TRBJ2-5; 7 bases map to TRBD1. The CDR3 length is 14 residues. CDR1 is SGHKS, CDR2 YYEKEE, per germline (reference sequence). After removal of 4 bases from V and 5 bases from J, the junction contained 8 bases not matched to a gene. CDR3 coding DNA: TGTGCCAGCAGCCTATGGACAGGTCGGGAGACCCAGTACTTC. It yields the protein CASSLWTGRETQYF. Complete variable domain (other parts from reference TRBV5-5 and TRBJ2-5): DAGVTQSPTHLIKTRGQQVTLRCSPISGHKSVSWYQQVLGQGPQFIFQYYEKEERGRGNFPDRFSARQFPNYSSELNVNALLLGDSALYLCASSLWTGRETQYFGPGTRLLVL.

The CDR3 here is CASSQRSGETQYF. The DNA of the CDR3 is TGCGCCAGCAGCCAGAGGAGCGGGGAGACCCAGTACTTC. The gene calls are TRBV4-1 and TRBJ2-5; D might be TRBD2 (6 bases). CDR3 length: 13 amino acids. The germline CDR1 and CDR2 sequences are MGHRA and YSYEKL. Trimming removed 3 bases at V and 5 bases at J, with 10 bases between.

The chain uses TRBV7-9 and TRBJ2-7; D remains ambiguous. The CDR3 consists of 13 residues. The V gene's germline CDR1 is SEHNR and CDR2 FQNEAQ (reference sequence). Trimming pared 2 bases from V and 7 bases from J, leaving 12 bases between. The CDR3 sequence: CASSLRMASEQYF. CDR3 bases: TGTGCCAGCAGCTTACGAATGGCAAGTGAGCAGTACTTC.

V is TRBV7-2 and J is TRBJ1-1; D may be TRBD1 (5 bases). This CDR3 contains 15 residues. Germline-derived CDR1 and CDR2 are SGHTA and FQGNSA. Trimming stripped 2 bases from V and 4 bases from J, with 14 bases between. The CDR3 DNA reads TGTGCCAGCAGCTTATGGGCCAGGGAAGGCACTGAAGCTTTCTTT. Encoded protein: CASSLWAREGTEAFF.

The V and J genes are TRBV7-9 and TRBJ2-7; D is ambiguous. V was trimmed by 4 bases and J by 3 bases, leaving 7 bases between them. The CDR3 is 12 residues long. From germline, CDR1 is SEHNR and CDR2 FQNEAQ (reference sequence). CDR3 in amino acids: CASSSGNYEQYF. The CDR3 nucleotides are TGTGCCAGCAGCTCCGGCAACTACGAGCAGTACTTC.

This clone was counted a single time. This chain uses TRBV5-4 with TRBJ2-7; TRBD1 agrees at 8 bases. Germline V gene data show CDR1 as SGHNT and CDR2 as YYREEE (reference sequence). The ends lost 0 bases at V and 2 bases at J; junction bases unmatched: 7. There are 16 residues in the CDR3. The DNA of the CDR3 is TGTGCCAGCAGCTTGGCCGGGACAGGAAAAACCTACGAGCAGTACTTC. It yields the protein CASSLAGTGKTYEQYF.

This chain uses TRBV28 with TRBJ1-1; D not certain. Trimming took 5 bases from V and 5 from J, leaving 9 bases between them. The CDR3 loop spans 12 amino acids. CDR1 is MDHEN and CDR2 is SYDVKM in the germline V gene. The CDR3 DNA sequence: TGTGCCAGCAGTCCCCTATCGACTGAAGCTTTCTTT. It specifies CASSPLSTEAFF.

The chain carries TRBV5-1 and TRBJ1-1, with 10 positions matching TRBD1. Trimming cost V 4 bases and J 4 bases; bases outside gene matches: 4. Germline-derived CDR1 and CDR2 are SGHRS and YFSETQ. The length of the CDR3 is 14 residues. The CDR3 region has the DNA TGCGCCAGCAGCGTGGACAGGGGGTCCACTGAAGCTTTCTTT. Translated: CASSVDRGSTEAFF.

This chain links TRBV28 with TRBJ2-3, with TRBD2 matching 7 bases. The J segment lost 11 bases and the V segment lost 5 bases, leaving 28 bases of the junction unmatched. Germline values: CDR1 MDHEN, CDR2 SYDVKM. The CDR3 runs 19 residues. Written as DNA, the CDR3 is TGTGCCAGCAGTCGGGGGGACCGCAGTGGAGTATCTCCTTTTATCGGGCAGTATTTT. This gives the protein CASSRGDRSGVSPFIGQYF.

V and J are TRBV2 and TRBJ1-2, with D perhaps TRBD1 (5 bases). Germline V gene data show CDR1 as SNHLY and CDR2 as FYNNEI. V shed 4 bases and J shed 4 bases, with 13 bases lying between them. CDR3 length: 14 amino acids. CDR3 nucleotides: TGTGCCAGCAGTGTACAGGCTTACCCCTATGGCTACACCTTC. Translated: CASSVQAYPYGYTF.

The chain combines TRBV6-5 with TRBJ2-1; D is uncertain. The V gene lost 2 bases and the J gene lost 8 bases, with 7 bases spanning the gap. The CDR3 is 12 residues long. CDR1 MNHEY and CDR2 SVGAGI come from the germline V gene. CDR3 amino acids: CASSYDGDEQFF. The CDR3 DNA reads TGTGCCAGCAGTTACGACGGCGATGAGCAGTTCTTC.

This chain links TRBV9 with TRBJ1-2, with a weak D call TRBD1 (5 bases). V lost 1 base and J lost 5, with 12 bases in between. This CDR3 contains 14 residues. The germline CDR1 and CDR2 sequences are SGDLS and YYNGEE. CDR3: CASSVLGREYGYTF. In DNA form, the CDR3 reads TGTGCCAGCAGCGTATTGGGGCGGGAATATGGCTACACCTTC.

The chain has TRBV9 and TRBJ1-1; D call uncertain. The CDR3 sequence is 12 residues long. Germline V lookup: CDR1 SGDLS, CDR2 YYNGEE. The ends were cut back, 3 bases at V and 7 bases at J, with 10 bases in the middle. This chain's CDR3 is CASSDDLGEAFF. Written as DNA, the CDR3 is TGTGCCAGCAGCGACGACCTGGGTGAAGCTTTCTTT.

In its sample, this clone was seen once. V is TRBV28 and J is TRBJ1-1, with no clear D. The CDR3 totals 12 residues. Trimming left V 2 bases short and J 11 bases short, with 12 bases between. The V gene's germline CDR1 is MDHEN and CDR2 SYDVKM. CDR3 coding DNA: TGTGCCAGCAGTTTAGAGCCCTCTCGGGCTTTCTTT. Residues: CASSLEPSRAFF.

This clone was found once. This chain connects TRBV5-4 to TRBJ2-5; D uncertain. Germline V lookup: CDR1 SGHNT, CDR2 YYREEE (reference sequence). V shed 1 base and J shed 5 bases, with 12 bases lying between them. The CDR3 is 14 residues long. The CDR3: CASSLLSSRETQYF. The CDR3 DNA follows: TGTGCCAGCAGCTTGTTATCGAGTCGTGAGACCCAGTACTTC. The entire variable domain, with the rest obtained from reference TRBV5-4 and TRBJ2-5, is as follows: ETGVTQSPTHLIKTRGQQVTLRCSSQSGHNTVSWYQQALGQGPQFIFQYYREEENGRGNFPPRFSGLQFPNYSSELNVNALELDDSALYLCASSLLSSRETQYFGPGTRLLVL.

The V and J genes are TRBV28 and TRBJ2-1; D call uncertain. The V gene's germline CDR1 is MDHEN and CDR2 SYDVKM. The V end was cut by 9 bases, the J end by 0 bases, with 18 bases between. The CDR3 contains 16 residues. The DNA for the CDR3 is TGTGCCAGTTCCCTCTCCGTAGGAAGCTCCTACAATGAGCAGTTCTTC. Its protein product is CASSLSVGSSYNEQFF.

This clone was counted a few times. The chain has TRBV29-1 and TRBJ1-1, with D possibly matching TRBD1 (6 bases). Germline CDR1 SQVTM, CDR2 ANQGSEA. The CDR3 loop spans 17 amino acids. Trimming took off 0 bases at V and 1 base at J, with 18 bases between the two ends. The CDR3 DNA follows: TGCAGCGTTGAAGACTTGGACAGCGACATGGGGAACACTGAAGCTTTCTTT. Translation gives CSVEDLDSDMGNTEAFF.